This TCR beta chain was sequenced in a study of shared clonotypes between healthy human individuals. CDR1 is SGHVS and CDR2 is FNYEAQ in the germline V gene. The CDR3 covers 15 residues. V dropped 4 bases and J dropped 0 bases, with 13 bases sitting between them. To note about this clone: Its antigen is unknown.

Here immunoSEQ multiplex PCR was the method, and the copy in TCRdb shows in-frame clones only, minus some. The sample yields under 2,500,000 clones, around 95% seen once. General study findings and limits: A few donors showed sharing of about 5.5% of naive CD4 clonotypes.

The receptor was derived from a man aged 18 to 29 in good health. The chain employs TRBV7-6 and TRBJ2-7; no clear D. The specimen was naive CD4+ T cells sorted from blood. Subset given: CD45RA+ positively selected. The CDR3 sequence: CASSYDSLSSYEQYF. CDR3 DNA: TGTGCCAGCAGCTATGACTCCTTAAGCTCCTACGAGCAGTACTTC.